This T cell receptor beta chain is from a study of shared clonotypes between healthy human individuals. Both subsets, CD45RA+ naive and CD45RA-negative memory, were split from the CD4+ cells. CDR3 size: 14 residues. Germline CDR1 reads SGHRS; CDR2 reads YFSETQ. Trimming stripped 5 bases from V and 3 bases from J, with 13 bases between. The authors' processing: There were no quality scores in the junction-only immunoSEQ sequences, so filtering differed. The method was immunoSEQ multiplex PCR; TCRdb's version includes in-frame clones alone and lacks a portion of them. The V and J calls and the clone size are those of that table, but D and trimming were determined from the DNA. This table has around 940,000 clones, over 60% appearing once.

This receptor was taken from a man between 18 and 29 years old in good health. Sequenced sample: memory CD4+ T cells sorted from blood. The subset is: CD45RA-negative fraction. The V and J genes are TRBV5-1 and TRBJ2-3, with unresolved D. As DNA, the CDR3 is TGCGCCAGCAGTTCCGCCCCCCCAACAGATACGCAGTATTTT. This sequence encodes CASSSAPPTDTQYF.